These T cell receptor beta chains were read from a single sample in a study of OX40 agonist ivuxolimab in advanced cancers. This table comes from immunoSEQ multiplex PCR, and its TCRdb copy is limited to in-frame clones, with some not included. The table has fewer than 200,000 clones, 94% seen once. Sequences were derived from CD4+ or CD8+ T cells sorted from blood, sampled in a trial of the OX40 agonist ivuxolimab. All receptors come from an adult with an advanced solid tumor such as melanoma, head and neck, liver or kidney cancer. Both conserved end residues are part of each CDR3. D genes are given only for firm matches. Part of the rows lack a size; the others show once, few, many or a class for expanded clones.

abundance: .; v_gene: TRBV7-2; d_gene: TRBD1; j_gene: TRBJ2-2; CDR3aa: CASSPPGQRNTGELFF; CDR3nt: TGTGCCAGCAGCCCTCCGGGACAGCGGAACACCGGGGAGCTGTTTTTT
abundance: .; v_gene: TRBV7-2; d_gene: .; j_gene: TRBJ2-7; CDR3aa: CASSLGQASSYEQYF; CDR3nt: TGTGCCAGCAGCTTAGGACAGGCGAGCTCCTACGAGCAGTACTTC
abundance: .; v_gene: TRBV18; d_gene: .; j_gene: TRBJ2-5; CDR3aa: CASSPRVIFQETQYF; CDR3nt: TGTGCCAGCTCACCACGCGTCATATTCCAAGAGACCCAGTACTTC
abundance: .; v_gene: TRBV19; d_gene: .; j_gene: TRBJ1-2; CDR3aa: CASSIVGDGGNTF; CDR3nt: TGTGCCAGTAGTATTGTAGGCGACGGCGGGAACACCTTC
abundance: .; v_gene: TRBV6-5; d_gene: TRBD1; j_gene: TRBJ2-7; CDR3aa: CASSYLGQAYEQYF; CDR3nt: TGTGCCAGCAGTTACCTGGGACAGGCCTACGAGCAGTACTTC
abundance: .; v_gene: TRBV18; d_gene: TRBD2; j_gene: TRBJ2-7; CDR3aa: CASSPLASGGVYEQYF; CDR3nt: TGTGCCAGCTCACCCCTCGCATCGGGGGGAGTCTACGAGCAGTACTTC
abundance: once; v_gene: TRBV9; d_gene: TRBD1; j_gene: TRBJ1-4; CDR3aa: CASSVIGTGDEKLFF; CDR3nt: TGTGCCAGCAGCGTAATTGGGACAGGGGATGAAAAACTGTTTTTT
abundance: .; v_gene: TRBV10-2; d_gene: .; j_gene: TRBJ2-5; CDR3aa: CASSEVRGETQYF; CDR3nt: TGCGCCAGCAGTGAGGTCAGAGGGGAGACCCAGTACTTC
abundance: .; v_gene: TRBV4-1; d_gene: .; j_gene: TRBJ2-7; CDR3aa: CASRRGPSSYEQYF; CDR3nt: TGCGCCAGCAGACGAGGGCCCAGCTCCTACGAGCAGTACTTC
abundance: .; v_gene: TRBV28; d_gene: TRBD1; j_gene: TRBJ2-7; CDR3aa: CASRRDSTYEQYF; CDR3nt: TGTGCCAGCCGAAGGGACAGTACCTACGAGCAGTACTTC
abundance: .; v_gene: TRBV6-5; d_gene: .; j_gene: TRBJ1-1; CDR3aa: CASSSQGPAFF; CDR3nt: TGTGCCAGCAGTAGTCAGGGGCCGGCTTTCTTT
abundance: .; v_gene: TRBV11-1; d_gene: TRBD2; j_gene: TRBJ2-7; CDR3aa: CASSTQGLATQYF; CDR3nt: TGTGCCAGCAGCACACAGGGACTAGCGACTCAGTACTTC
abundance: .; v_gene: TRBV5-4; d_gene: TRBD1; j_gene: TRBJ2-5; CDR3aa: CASSSGTGDETQYF; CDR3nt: TGTGCCAGCAGCTCCGGGACAGGGGACGAGACCCAGTACTTC
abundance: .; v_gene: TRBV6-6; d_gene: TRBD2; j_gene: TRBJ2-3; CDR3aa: CASSYSGGGDTDTQYF; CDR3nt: TGTGCCAGCAGTTACTCGGGCGGGGGGGACACAGATACGCAGTATTTT
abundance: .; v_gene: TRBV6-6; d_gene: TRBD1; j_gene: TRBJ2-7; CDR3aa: CASSSVGTANYEQYF; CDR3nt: TGTGCCAGCAGTTCTGTTGGGACAGCCAACTACGAGCAGTACTTC
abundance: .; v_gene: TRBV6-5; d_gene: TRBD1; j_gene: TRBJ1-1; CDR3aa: CASSFDRGFTEAFF; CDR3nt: TGTGCCAGCAGCTTTGACAGGGGCTTCACTGAAGCTTTCTTT
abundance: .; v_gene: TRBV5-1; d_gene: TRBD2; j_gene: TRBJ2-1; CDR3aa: CASRPSGGAQSYNEQFF; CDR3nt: TGCGCCAGCAGACCTTCGGGGGGGGCGCAGAGCTACAATGAGCAGTTCTTC
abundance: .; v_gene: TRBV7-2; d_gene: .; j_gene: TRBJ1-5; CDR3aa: CASSLGSRISNQPQHF; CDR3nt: TGTGCCAGCAGCTTAGGGTCCCGAATAAGCAATCAGCCCCAGCATTTT
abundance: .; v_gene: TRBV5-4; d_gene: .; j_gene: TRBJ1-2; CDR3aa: CASSSDLGNYGYTF; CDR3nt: TGTGCCAGCAGCTCCGACCTAGGGAACTATGGCTACACCTTC
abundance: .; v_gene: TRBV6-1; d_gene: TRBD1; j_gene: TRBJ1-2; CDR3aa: CAISEETGGPGYGYTF; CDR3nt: TGTGCCATCAGTGAGGAAACAGGGGGCCCGGGCTATGGCTACACCTTC
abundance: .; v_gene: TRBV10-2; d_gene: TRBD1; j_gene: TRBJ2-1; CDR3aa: CASSPRDRASEEQFF; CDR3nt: TGCGCCAGCAGTCCTAGGGACAGAGCCTCGGAGGAGCAGTTCTTC
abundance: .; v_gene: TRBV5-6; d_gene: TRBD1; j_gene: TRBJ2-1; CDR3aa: CASSFRQGRGEQFF; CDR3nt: TGTGCCAGCAGCTTTCGACAGGGGCGAGGTGAGCAGTTCTTC
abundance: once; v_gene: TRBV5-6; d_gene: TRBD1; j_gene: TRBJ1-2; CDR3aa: CASSLGGQGAYGYTF; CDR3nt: TGTGCCAGCAGCTTGGGGGGACAGGGCGCCTATGGCTACACCTTC
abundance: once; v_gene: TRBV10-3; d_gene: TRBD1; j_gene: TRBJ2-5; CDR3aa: CAISVTGARETQYF; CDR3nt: TGTGCCATCAGTGTAACAGGGGCGAGAGAGACCCAGTACTTC
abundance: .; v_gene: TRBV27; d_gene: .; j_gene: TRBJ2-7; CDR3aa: CASSFQGQMSYEQYF; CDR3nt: TGTGCCAGCAGTTTCCAGGGACAAATGTCCTACGAGCAGTACTTC
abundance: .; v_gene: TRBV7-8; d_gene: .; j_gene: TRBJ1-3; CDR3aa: CASSGGTSSGNTIYF; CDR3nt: TGTGCCAGCAGCGGAGGGACGAGCTCTGGAAACACCATATATTTT
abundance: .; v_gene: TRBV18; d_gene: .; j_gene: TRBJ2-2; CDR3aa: CASSPQESNTGELFF; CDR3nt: TGTGCCAGCTCACCACAGGAGTCGAACACCGGGGAGCTGTTTTTT
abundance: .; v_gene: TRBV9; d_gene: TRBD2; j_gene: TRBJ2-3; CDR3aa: CASSENGGSTDTQYF; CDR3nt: TGTGCCAGCAGCGAAAACGGGGGGAGCACAGATACGCAGTATTTT